One sample yielded the 23 T cell receptor beta chains listed below, sequenced in a study of cytomegalovirus exposure and HLA in healthy donors. 60 Vbeta and 13 Jbeta primers were used in PCR. Here immunoSEQ multiplex PCR was the method, and the copy in TCRdb shows in-frame clones only, minus some. The sample records 160,000 or so clones, over 70% being singletons. The sample was PBMCs. Source of these receptors: a woman in her thirties or forties in good health and CMV-seropositive.

The chain links TRBV27 to TRBJ2-1; 8 nucleotides align to TRBD2. The V gene end was trimmed by 5 bases and the J gene end by 5 bases; junction bases not matched to a gene: 8. The CDR3 covers 15 residues. Per the germline V gene, CDR1 is MNHEY and CDR2 is SMNVEV (reference sequence). CDR3 loop: CASSPRLATDNEQFF. CDR3 in DNA: TGTGCCAGCAGTCCCAGACTAGCGACCGACAATGAGCAGTTCTTC.

The CDR3, as DNA: TGTGCCAGCAGTCCGGAGCTTAGGTCCTACGAGCAGTACTTC. Translation gives CASSPELRSYEQYF. V gene TRBV5-6 combines with J gene TRBJ2-7; D unclear. In germline, CDR1 is SGHDT, CDR2 YYEEEE. The V gene lost 5 bases and the J gene lost 1 base, with 13 bases spanning the gap. The CDR3 length is 14 residues.

A few counts support this clone. This chain connects TRBV29-1 to TRBJ1-1, with 8 positions matching TRBD1. J was trimmed by 7 bases and V by 7 bases; bases with no gene match: 14. The CDR3 runs 14 residues. Germline CDR1 is SQVTM and CDR2 is ANQGSEA. The CDR3 DNA follows: TGCAGCGGCGGACCAATAGGACAGGGTAATGAAGCTTTCTTT. As protein: CSGGPIGQGNEAFF.

V is TRBV28 and J is TRBJ2-2; 8 bases map to TRBD1. CDR3 length: 16 amino acids. Germline CDR1 reads MDHEN; CDR2 reads SYDVKM. The J segment lost 8 bases and the V segment lost 6 bases, leaving 14 bases of the junction unmatched. This CDR3 is CASSRGQGAWTGELFF. The CDR3, as DNA: TGTGCCAGCAGCCGGGGCCAGGGGGCATGGACGGGGGAGCTGTTTTTT.

This chain joins TRBV30 and TRBJ2-2; the D gene is possibly TRBD2 (5 bases). With 4 bases removed from V and 5 bases from J, the gap between germline ends came to 11 bases. From germline, CDR1 is GTSNPN and CDR2 SVGIG (reference sequence). This CDR3 has 13 residues. CDR3 DNA: TGTGCCTGGAATCCCCCGGGAACCGGGGAGCTGTTTTTT. Translated: CAWNPPGTGELFF.

The chain combines TRBV2 with TRBJ1-5; a possible D gene is TRBD1 (6 bases). The CDR3 has 16 amino acids. CDR1 is SNHLY, CDR2 FYNNEI, per germline. V lost 4 bases, J lost 3 bases, and 16 bases lay in between. The CDR3 DNA reads as TGTGCCAGCAGTGGCCACCGGGACATAGTCAATCAGCCCCAGCATTTT. This encodes CASSGHRDIVNQPQHF.

There are a few counts of this clone. The J gene is TRBJ1-2, the V gene TRBV7-3; 7 bases align to TRBD1. V shed 0 bases, J shed 4 bases, and the junction held 5 bases outside the gene matches. The CDR3 extends over 15 amino acids. Per germline, CDR1 SGHTA and CDR2 FQGTGA. This CDR3 is CASSLTTGAAYGYTF. Here the CDR3 DNA reads TGTGCCAGCAGCTTAACTACAGGGGCCGCCTATGGCTACACCTTC.

The genes are TRBV28 and TRBJ1-4; D possibly corresponds to TRBD1 (5 bases). CDR3 length equals 15 residues. The V gene lost 1 base and the J gene lost 1 base, with 7 bases spanning the gap. Germline CDR1 MDHEN, CDR2 SYDVKM. This CDR3 is CASSLYRQTNEKLFF. As DNA, the CDR3 is TGTGCCAGCAGTTTATACAGGCAAACTAATGAAAAACTGTTTTTT.

Only one count was recorded for this clone. The J gene is TRBJ1-3, the V gene TRBV18; D is perhaps TRBD1 (6 bases). Germline assignment: CDR1 KGHSH and CDR2 LQKENI. The CDR3 loop spans 17 amino acids. Trimming stripped 1 base from V and 0 bases from J, with 13 bases between. The CDR3, as DNA: TGTGCCAGCTCACCACTTTCAGGGGCGCACTCTGGAAACACCATATATTTT. Protein: CASSPLSGAHSGNTIYF.

J is TRBJ2-6 and V is TRBV6-5; D not resolved. Trimming shortened V by 2 bases and J by 4 bases, and 6 bases separated the two germline ends. Germline V gives CDR1 MNHEY, CDR2 SVGAGI. The CDR3 sequence is 14 residues long. CDR3 sequence reads: CASSYTTGANVLTF. The CDR3 DNA follows: TGTGCCAGCAGTTACACAACCGGGGCCAACGTCCTGACTTTC.

This chain uses TRBV2 with TRBJ2-7, with TRBD2 identical over 13 bases. J gave up 1 base and V 1 base, and 1 base lay outside the gene matches. Germline-derived CDR1 and CDR2 are SNHLY and FYNNEI. The CDR3 totals 16 residues. CDR3 bases: TGTGCCAGCAGTGAAGGGGGACTAGCGGGGTCCTACGAGCAGTACTTC. It codes for CASSEGGLAGSYEQYF.

This CDR3 reads CASSLNRGLGTEAFF. CDR3 DNA sequence: TGTGCCAGCAGCTTAAACAGGGGGCTGGGCACTGAAGCTTTCTTT. The chain joins TRBV7-2 to TRBJ1-1; 9 bases match TRBD1. CDR1 SGHTA and CDR2 FQGNSA come from the germline V gene. CDR3 length equals 15 residues. The V segment lost 2 bases and the J segment 4 bases; nucleotides outside the gene matches: 5.

In this sample, this clone turned up once. The junction and the germline gene differ at one end; a read error may be behind it. The chain combines TRBV6-6 with TRBJ1-2, with D perhaps matching TRBD1 (6 bases). This CDR3 contains 14 residues. The germline V gene has CDR1 MNHNY and CDR2 SVGAGI (reference sequence). The CDR3 is CASSYSRQGNGHTF. CDR3 DNA: TGTGCCAGCAGTTACTCCCGCCAGGGGAATGGCCACACCTTC.

The V call is TRBV28, the J call TRBJ1-2; 8 bases agree with TRBD1. The trim removed 5 bases at V and 4 bases at J, leaving 9 bases unmatched. Germline V gene data show CDR1 as MDHEN and CDR2 as SYDVKM. The length of the CDR3 is 15 residues. DNA for the CDR3: TGTGCCAGCAGTCTCCCGAGGACAGGGTCCTATGGCTACACCTTC. Residues: CASSLPRTGSYGYTF.

The chain is built from TRBV7-6 and TRBJ2-7; D remains unclear. V was pared by 5 bases and J by 6 bases, with 14 bases between. Germline V gene data show CDR1 as SGHVS and CDR2 as FNYEAQ. CDR3 length equals 13 residues. CDR3 residues: CASSPRAGFEQYF. Here the CDR3 DNA reads TGTGCCAGCAGCCCGAGAGCCGGGTTCGAGCAGTACTTC.

This rearrangement joins TRBV7-2 to TRBJ2-4; D is perhaps TRBD2 (6 bases). Per germline, CDR1 SGHTA and CDR2 FQGNSA. The CDR3 is made up of 13 amino acids. Between the trimmed V and J ends, which lost 5 bases and 8 bases, there was a span of 13 bases. The CDR3 DNA reads as TGTGCCAGCAGCCCCCTGGGACTTGACATTCAGTACTTC. This codes for CASSPLGLDIQYF.

This clone appeared a single time. The V and J genes are TRBV5-1 and TRBJ2-1; unclear D gene. CDR1 SGHRS and CDR2 YFSETQ come from the germline V gene. V was trimmed by 4 bases and J by 5 bases, leaving 13 bases between them. The CDR3 loop spans 14 amino acids. The CDR3 coding sequence is TGCGCCAGCAGCCCAATCAGGCCCAACAATGAGCAGTTCTTC. It specifies CASSPIRPNNEQFF.

This clone was recorded only once. V gene TRBV18 combines with J gene TRBJ1-1; D is possibly TRBD1 (6 bases). V lost 4 bases, J lost 1 base, and 7 bases lay in between. The CDR3 sequence is 13 residues long. In germline, CDR1 is KGHSH, CDR2 LQKENI. This CDR3 is CASSQQGNTEAFF. CDR3 in DNA: TGTGCCAGCTCACAACAGGGGAACACTGAAGCTTTCTTT.

This chain joins TRBV28 and TRBJ2-1; 12 bases are shared with TRBD2. The length of the CDR3 is 15 residues. V lost 5 bases to trimming and J lost 2 bases; unmatched junction nucleotides: 1. CDR1 is MDHEN, CDR2 SYDVKM, per germline. CDR3 protein: CASSTSGGTYNEQFF. The CDR3 DNA follows: TGTGCCAGCAGTACTAGCGGGGGGACCTACAATGAGCAGTTCTTC.

V and J are TRBV29-1 and TRBJ1-2, with D unclear. CDR3 size: 14 residues. Trimming removed 1 base from V and 0 bases from J, with 9 bases in between. Germline CDR1 reads SQVTM; CDR2 reads ANQGSEA. Here the CDR3 reads CSVEGEGTNYGYTF. CDR3 coding DNA: TGCAGCGTTGAAGGGGAGGGAACTAACTATGGCTACACCTTC.

In DNA, the CDR3 is TGCGCCAGCAGCTTGGTGCTAAAGACTAGCACAGATACGCAGTATTTT. Its translation is CASSLVLKTSTDTQYF. The V call is TRBV5-1, the J call TRBJ2-3; D is undetermined. V was cut by 0 bases and J by 0 bases, with 11 bases left in between. The CDR3 consists of 16 residues. The germline V gene has CDR1 SGHRS and CDR2 YFSETQ.

The rearrangement uses TRBV5-1 and TRBJ1-3, with TRBD1 identical over 7 bases. After removal of 4 bases from V and 0 bases from J, the junction contained 13 bases not matched to a gene. CDR3 length equals 18 residues. In germline, CDR1 is SGHRS, CDR2 YFSETQ. Here the CDR3 reads CASSGPGTAPFSGNTIYF. CDR3 in DNA: TGCGCCAGCAGCGGTCCCGGGACAGCCCCGTTCTCTGGAAACACCATATATTTT. Looking up the rest from reference TRBV5-1 and TRBJ1-3 gives the full variable domain: KAGVTQTPRYLIKTRGQQVTLSCSPISGHRSVSWYQQTPGQGLQFLFEYFSETQRNKGNFPGRFSGRQFSNSRSEMNVSTLELGDSALYLCASSGPGTAPFSGNTIYFGEGSWLTVV.

V usage is TRBV7-8 and J usage is TRBJ2-7; a weak D match, TRBD2 (6 bases). The CDR3 is made up of 14 amino acids. Germline CDR1 reads SGHVS; CDR2 reads FQNEAQ. V was trimmed by 1 base and J by 1 base, leaving 8 bases between them. CDR3 in amino acids: CASSLGGLSYEQYF. In DNA, the CDR3 is TGTGCCAGCAGCTTAGGAGGACTATCCTACGAGCAGTACTTC.